The 15 T cell receptor beta chains below were found in one sample sequenced in a study of blood T cell repertoires in COVID-19. TCRdb keeps only in-frame clones here, not all; method: immunoSEQ multiplex PCR. The data contain around 65,000 clones, 65% to 85% of them singletons. The source material was peripheral blood. All receptors come from a man between 60 and 70 years old with acute or convalescent COVID-19.

CDR3 coding DNA: TGTGCCAGCAGCTCCGACCAAGGAGGCTCCTATAATTCACCCCTCCACTTT. Its protein product is CASSSDQGGSYNSPLHF. The chain combines TRBV13 with TRBJ1-6, with D unresolved. V was cut by 4 bases and J by 0 bases, with 13 bases left in between. CDR3 size: 17 residues. CDR1 PRHDT and CDR2 FYEKMQ come from the germline V gene (reference sequence).

The chain uses TRBV4-3 and TRBJ2-5; D might be TRBD2 (5 bases). The CDR3 totals 14 residues. The germline V gene has CDR1 LGHNA and CDR2 YSLEER. V lost 0 bases, J lost 5 bases, and 10 bases lay in between. CDR3 amino acids: CASSQDRGWETQYF. Here the CDR3 DNA reads TGCGCCAGCAGCCAAGATCGAGGGTGGGAGACCCAGTACTTC.

This sequence joins TRBV7-9 and TRBJ1-1, with D uncertain. In germline, CDR1 is SEHNR, CDR2 FQNEAQ (reference sequence). The ends were cut back, 1 base at V and 3 bases at J, with 15 bases in the middle. This CDR3 comprises 16 residues. CDR3 in DNA: TGTGCCAGCAGCTTAGTGTCGGGTAGACTTGACACTGAAGCTTTCTTT. Encoded protein: CASSLVSGRLDTEAFF.

The chain employs TRBV13 and TRBJ1-6, with 7 bases that match TRBD1. The junction had 5 bases not matched to a gene; V was cut back by 5 bases and J by 7 bases. The germline V gene has CDR1 PRHDT and CDR2 FYEKMQ (reference sequence). There are 14 residues in the CDR3. The CDR3 here is CASSRGTANSPLHF. The CDR3, as DNA: TGTGCCAGCAGCCGAGGGACAGCAAATTCACCCCTCCACTTT.

This clone was seen only a few times. The V call is TRBV5-1, the J call TRBJ1-2, with D possibly matching TRBD1 (5 bases). The ends were cut back, 3 bases at V and 4 bases at J, with 13 bases in the middle. The CDR3 is 14 amino acids. Germline values: CDR1 SGHRS, CDR2 YFSETQ. The CDR3 bases are TGCGCCAGCAGCTCCACGGTCGGGGGCTATGGCTACACCTTC. Amino acid sequence: CASSSTVGGYGYTF.

This chain joins TRBV5-5 and TRBJ1-1; no firm D call. The V end lost 0 bases, the J end lost 0 bases, and 3 bases lay between the germline ends. CDR3 length equals 13 residues. CDR1 is SGHKS and CDR2 is YYEKEE in the germline V gene (reference sequence). CDR3 sequence: CASSLALNTEAFF. The CDR3 bases are TGTGCCAGCAGCTTGGCGTTGAACACTGAAGCTTTCTTT.

The genes are TRBV6-6 and TRBJ1-4; 8 bases map to TRBD1. Unmatched junction bases numbered 10, after V lost 5 bases and J lost 2 bases. The CDR3 loop spans 17 amino acids. Per germline, CDR1 MNHNY and CDR2 SVGAGI (reference sequence). CDR3 bases: TGTGCCAGCAGTCAAAGGACAGGGTGGGTGACTAATGAAAAACTGTTTTTT. This sequence encodes CASSQRTGWVTNEKLFF.

The chain uses TRBV19 and TRBJ1-5; TRBD1 matches at 7 bases. Germline values: CDR1 LNHDA, CDR2 SQIVND (reference sequence). V shed 5 bases, J shed 4 bases, and the junction held 5 bases outside the gene matches. The CDR3 extends over 14 amino acids. The CDR3 reads CASSVRDSNQPQHF. DNA for the CDR3: TGTGCCAGTAGTGTCCGGGACAGTAATCAGCCCCAGCATTTT.

This clone was seen only a few times. The V call is TRBV5-4, the J call TRBJ2-2, with 14 nucleotides matching TRBD2. J was trimmed by 3 bases and V by 4 bases; bases with no gene match: 5. Germline loops: CDR1 SGHNT, CDR2 YYREEE (reference sequence). CDR3 length equals 17 residues. The CDR3 spells CASSRGLAGEYTGELFF. The CDR3 nucleotides are TGTGCCAGCAGCCGGGGACTAGCGGGGGAGTACACCGGGGAGCTGTTTTTT.

This clone was counted a few times. This chain uses TRBV5-1 with TRBJ1-1; 7 bases fit TRBD1. V shed 2 bases and J 4 bases; nucleotides not matched to a gene: 5. This CDR3 has 14 amino acids. Germline V gene sequence: CDR1 SGHRS, CDR2 YFSETQ. This CDR3 reads CASSFQGGGTEAFF. Here the CDR3 DNA reads TGCGCCAGCAGCTTCCAGGGGGGTGGCACTGAAGCTTTCTTT.

The chain joins TRBV2 to TRBJ2-7, with TRBD1 matching 7 bases. V was clipped by 8 bases and J by 4 bases; unmatched bases: 11. This CDR3 spans 14 amino acids. Per germline, CDR1 SNHLY and CDR2 FYNNEI. CDR3 residues: CASEGSGTEYEQYF. The CDR3 DNA reads TGTGCCAGCGAGGGGTCCGGGACAGAATACGAGCAGTACTTC.

The chain recombines TRBV3-1 (or the pseudogene TRBV3-2) with TRBJ2-2, with D possibly matching TRBD2 (6 bases). Trimming removed 0 bases from V and 5 bases from J, with 10 bases in between. CDR3 length: 15 amino acids. Per germline, CDR1 LGHDT and CDR2 YNNKEL (reference sequence). The CDR3 region has the DNA TGTGCCAGCAGCCAAGATGGGGGGTGTACCGGGGAGCTGTTTTTT. Translation gives CASSQDGGCTGELFF.

The chain carries TRBV6-5 and TRBJ1-6; possibly TRBD1 for D (5 bases). This CDR3 region has 13 residues. Germline CDR1 MNHEY, CDR2 SVGAGI. V lost 2 bases and J 6 bases, leaving 5 bases between the germline ends. The CDR3 is CASSYDSNSPLHF. The CDR3 DNA reads as TGTGCCAGCAGTTACGACAGTAATTCACCCCTCCACTTT.

The V and J genes are TRBV6-5 and TRBJ1-6, with 9 bases that match TRBD1. V was pared by 7 bases and J by 9 bases, with 10 bases of the junction left unmatched. The CDR3 has 15 residues. CDR1 MNHEY and CDR2 SVGAGI come from the germline V gene. CDR3: CASIKDRGGRSPLHF. The CDR3, as DNA: TGTGCCAGCATAAAGGACAGGGGCGGACGTTCACCCCTCCACTTT.

This clone was found a few times. The genes are TRBV4-2 and TRBJ1-2, with D possibly matching TRBD1 (6 bases). The CDR3 has 16 residues. Looked up from germline, CDR1 is LGHNA and CDR2 is YNFKEQ. The germline V and J ends were trimmed by 3 bases and 4 bases, with 18 bases remaining between them. The CDR3 DNA is TGTGCCAGCAGCCAGATGGGGGCAGTGCGATCCTATGGCTACACCTTC. Translation gives CASSQMGAVRSYGYTF.